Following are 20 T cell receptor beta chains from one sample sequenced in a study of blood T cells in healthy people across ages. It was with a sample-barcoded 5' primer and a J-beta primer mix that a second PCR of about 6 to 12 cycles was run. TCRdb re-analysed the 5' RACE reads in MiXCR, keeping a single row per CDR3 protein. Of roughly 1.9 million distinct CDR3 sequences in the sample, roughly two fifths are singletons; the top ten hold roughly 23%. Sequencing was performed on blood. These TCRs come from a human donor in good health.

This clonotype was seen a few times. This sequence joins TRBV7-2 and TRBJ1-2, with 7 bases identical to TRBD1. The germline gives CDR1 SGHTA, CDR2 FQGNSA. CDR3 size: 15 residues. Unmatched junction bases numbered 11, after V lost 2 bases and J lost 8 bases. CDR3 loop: CASSLNGGQSEGYTF. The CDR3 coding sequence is TGTGCCAGCAGCTTAAATGGGGGACAGTCGGAGGGCTACACCTTC.

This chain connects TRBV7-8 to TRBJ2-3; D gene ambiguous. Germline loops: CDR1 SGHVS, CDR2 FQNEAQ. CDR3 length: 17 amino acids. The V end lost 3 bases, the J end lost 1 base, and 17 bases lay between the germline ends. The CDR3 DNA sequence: TGTGCCAGCAGCTTGGCGTGGGCAGCAGTTGGCACAGATACGCAGTATTTT. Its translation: CASSLAWAAVGTDTQYF.

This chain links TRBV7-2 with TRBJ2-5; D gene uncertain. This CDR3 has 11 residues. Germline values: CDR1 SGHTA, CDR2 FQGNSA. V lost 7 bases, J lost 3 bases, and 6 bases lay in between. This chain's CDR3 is CASTRKETQYF. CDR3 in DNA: TGTGCCAGCACCCGAAAAGAGACCCAGTACTTC. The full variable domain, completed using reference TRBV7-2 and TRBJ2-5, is GAGVSQSPSNKVTEKGKDVELRCDPISGHTALYWYRQSLGQGLEFLIYFQGNSAPDKSGLPSDRFSAERTGGSVSTLTIQRTQQEDSAVYLCASTRKETQYFGPGTRLLVL.

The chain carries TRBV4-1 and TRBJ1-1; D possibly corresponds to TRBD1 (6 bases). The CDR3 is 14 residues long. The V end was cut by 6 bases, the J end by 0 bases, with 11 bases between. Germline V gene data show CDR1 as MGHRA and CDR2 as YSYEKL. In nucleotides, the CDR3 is TGCGCCAGCAGTCACAGGGTTATGAACACTGAAGCTTTCTTT. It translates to CASSHRVMNTEAFF.

The DNA of the CDR3 is TGTGCCAGCAGCCGAGGGTGGGACGAGCAGTACTTC. Residues: CASSRGWDEQYF. The rearrangement links TRBV6-5 to TRBJ2-5, with D tentatively TRBD2 (5 bases). The J call may be mistaken, given a closer DNA end match to TRBJ2-7. The CDR3 sequence is 12 residues long. Looked up from germline, CDR1 is MNHEY and CDR2 is SVGAGI.

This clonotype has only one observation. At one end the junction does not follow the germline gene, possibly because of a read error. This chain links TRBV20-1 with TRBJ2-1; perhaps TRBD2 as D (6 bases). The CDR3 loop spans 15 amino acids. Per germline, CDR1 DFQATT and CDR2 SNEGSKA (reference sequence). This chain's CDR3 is CGAKQARGGDNEQFF. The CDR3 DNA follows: TGCGGTGCTAAACAGGCGCGCGGCGGGGACAATGAGCAGTTCTTC.

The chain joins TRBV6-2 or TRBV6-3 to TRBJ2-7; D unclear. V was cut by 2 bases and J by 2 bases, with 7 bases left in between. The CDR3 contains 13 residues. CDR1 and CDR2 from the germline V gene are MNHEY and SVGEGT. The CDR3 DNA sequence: TGTGCCAGCAGTTACAAAGGTCCCTACGAGCAGTACTTC. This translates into CASSYKGPYEQYF.

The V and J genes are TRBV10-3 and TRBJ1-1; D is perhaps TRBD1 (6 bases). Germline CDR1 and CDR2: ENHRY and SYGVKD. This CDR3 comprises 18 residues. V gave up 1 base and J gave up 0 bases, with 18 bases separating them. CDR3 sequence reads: CAISEWAGEAQMNTEAFF. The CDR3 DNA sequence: TGTGCCATCAGTGAGTGGGCAGGGGAGGCCCAAATGAACACTGAAGCTTTCTTT.

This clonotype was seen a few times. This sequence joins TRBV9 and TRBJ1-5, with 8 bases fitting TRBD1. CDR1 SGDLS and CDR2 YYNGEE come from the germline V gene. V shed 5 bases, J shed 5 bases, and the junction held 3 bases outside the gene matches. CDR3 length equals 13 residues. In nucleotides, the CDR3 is TGTGCCAGCAGTGGACAGGGTGATCAGCCCCAGCATTTT. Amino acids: CASSGQGDQPQHF.

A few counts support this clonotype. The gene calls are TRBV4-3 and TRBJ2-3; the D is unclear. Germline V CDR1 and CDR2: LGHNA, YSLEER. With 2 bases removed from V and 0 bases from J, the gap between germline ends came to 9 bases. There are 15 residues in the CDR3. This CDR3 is CASSQLDLSTDTQYF. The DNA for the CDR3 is TGCGCCAGCAGCCAACTGGACCTAAGCACAGATACGCAGTATTTT.

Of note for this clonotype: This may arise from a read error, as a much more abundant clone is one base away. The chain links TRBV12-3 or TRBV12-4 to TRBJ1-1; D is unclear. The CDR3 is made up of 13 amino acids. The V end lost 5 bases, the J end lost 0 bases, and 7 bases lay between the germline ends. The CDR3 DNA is TGTGCCAGCAGTACCCTCATGAACACTGAAGCTTTCTTT. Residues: CASSTLMNTEAFF.

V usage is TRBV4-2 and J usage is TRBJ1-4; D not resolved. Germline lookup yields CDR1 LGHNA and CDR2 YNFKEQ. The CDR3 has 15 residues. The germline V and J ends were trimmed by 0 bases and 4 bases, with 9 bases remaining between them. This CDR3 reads CASSQDRTSNEKLFF. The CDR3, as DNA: TGTGCCAGCAGCCAAGATCGAACCAGTAATGAAAAACTGTTTTTT.

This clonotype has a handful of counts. CDR3 sequence reads: CASSSDTSETQYF. CDR3 coding DNA: TGTGCCAGCAGCTCCGACACCAGTGAGACCCAGTACTTC. The V gene is TRBV12-3 or TRBV12-4, the J gene TRBJ2-5; D gene unclear. This CDR3 spans 13 amino acids. With 6 bases removed from V and 5 bases from J, the gap between germline ends came to 13 bases.

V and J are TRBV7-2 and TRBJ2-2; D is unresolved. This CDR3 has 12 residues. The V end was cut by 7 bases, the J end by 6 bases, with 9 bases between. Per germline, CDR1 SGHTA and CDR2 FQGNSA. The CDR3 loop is CASTPSSGELFF. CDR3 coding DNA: TGTGCCAGCACCCCTTCCTCCGGGGAGCTGTTTTTT.

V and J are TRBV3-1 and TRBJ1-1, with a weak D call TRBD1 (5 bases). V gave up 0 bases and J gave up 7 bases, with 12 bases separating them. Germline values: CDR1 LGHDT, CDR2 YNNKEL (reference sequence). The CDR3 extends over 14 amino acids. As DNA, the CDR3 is TGTGCCAGCAGCCAAGAATGGGAAGGGGATGAAGCTTTCTTT. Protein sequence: CASSQEWEGDEAFF.

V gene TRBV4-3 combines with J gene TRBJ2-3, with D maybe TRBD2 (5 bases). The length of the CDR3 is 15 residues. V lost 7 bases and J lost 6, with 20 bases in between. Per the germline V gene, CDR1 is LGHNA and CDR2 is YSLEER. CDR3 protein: CASTQDFQNWDTQYF. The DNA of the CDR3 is TGCGCCAGCACCCAGGACTTCCAGAATTGGGATACGCAGTATTTT.

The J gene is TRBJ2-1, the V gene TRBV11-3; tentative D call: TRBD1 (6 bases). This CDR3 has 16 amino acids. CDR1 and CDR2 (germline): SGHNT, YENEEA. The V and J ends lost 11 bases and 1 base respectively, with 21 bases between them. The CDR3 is CAGRPSGARSYNEQFF. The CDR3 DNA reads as TGTGCCGGCCGGCCCTCAGGGGCAAGGTCCTACAATGAGCAGTTCTTC.

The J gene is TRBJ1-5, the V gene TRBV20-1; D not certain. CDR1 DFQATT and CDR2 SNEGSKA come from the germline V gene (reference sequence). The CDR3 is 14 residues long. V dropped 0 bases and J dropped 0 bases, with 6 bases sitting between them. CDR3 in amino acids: CSARDPNSNQPQHF. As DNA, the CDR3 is TGCAGTGCTAGAGACCCCAATAGCAATCAGCCCCAGCATTTT.

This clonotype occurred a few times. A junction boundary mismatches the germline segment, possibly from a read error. The CDR3 sequence is CSGALLRNERFF. CDR3 DNA sequence: TGCAGCGGTGCCCTATTGCGCAATGAGCGGTTCTTC. The chain couples TRBV29-1 to TRBJ2-1; D unresolved. Germline V gene sequence: CDR1 SQVTM, CDR2 ANQGSEA. The CDR3 runs to 12 residues.

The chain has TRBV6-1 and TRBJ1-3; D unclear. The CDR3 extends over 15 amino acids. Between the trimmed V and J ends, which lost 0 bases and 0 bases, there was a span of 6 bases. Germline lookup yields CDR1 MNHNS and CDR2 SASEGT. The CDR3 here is CASSEAIFSGNTIYF. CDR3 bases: TGTGCCAGCAGTGAAGCCATCTTCTCTGGAAACACCATATATTTT.